The 16 T cell receptor beta chains below all came from one sample that was sequenced in a study of shared clonotypes between healthy human individuals. Sequenced by immunoSEQ multiplex PCR; TCRdb stores in-frame clones only, minus some. This sample has some 1,600,000 clones, with around 98% found just once. The sequenced material came from naive CD4+ T cells sorted from blood. Subset in this sample: CD45RA+ positively selected. These receptors were collected from a man younger than 45 in good health.

About this clone: Within the sample, other DNA sequences also encode this same CDR3. The chain is built from TRBV9 and TRBJ2-1, with D uncertain. Looked up from germline, CDR1 is SGDLS and CDR2 is YYNGEE. This CDR3 comprises 12 residues. V was cut by 0 bases and J by 4 bases, with 2 bases left in between. The CDR3 DNA reads as TGTGCCAGCAGCGTAGGATACAATGAGCAGTTCTTC. Translation gives CASSVGYNEQFF.

The chain carries TRBV6-4 and TRBJ2-1; 8 bases are shared with TRBD2. The CDR3 totals 17 residues. The ends lost 4 bases at V and 0 bases at J; junction bases unmatched: 8. Germline lookup yields CDR1 MRHNA and CDR2 SNTAGT. The CDR3 nucleotides read TGTGCCAGCAGTGGCGCGGGGGGCGGGAGCTCCTACAATGAGCAGTTCTTC. The encoded protein is CASSGAGGGSSYNEQFF.

This chain links TRBV29-1 with TRBJ2-7; 8 nucleotides agree with TRBD1. CDR3 length: 14 residues. Germline trimming cut 4 bases from V and 0 bases from J; bases unmatched to any gene: 5. Looked up from germline, CDR1 is SQVTM and CDR2 is ANQGSEA. CDR3 in amino acids: CSVARTGNSYEQYF. The DNA for the CDR3 is TGCAGCGTTGCCCGGACAGGGAACTCCTACGAGCAGTACTTC.

The rearrangement uses TRBV30 and TRBJ2-7; TRBD1 agrees at 9 bases. The V and J ends lost 3 bases and 4 bases, in that order; junction bases with no gene match: 7. Germline CDR1 is GTSNPN and CDR2 is SVGIG (reference sequence). The CDR3 is 14 residues long. In nucleotides, the CDR3 is TGTGCCTGGAGAGAACAGGGGGCTTTTTACGAGCAGTACTTC. Translated, it gives CAWREQGAFYEQYF.

V usage is TRBV5-5 and J usage is TRBJ1-5; no definite D call. V was trimmed by 0 bases and J by 4 bases, leaving 17 bases between them. Germline loops: CDR1 SGHKS, CDR2 YYEKEE (reference sequence). The CDR3 is 17 residues long. DNA for the CDR3: TGTGCCAGCAGCTTGGGAGTATATGGATTATGGAATCAGCCCCAGCATTTT. Its translation is CASSLGVYGLWNQPQHF. The whole variable domain, filled in from reference TRBV5-5 and TRBJ1-5, reads DAGVTQSPTHLIKTRGQQVTLRCSPISGHKSVSWYQQVLGQGPQFIFQYYEKEERGRGNFPDRFSARQFPNYSSELNVNALLLGDSALYLCASSLGVYGLWNQPQHFGDGTRLSIL.

The chain has TRBV28 and TRBJ2-5; D could derive from TRBD1 or TRBD2 (5 bases each). CDR1 MDHEN and CDR2 SYDVKM come from the germline V gene. Trimming shortened V by 3 bases and J by 10 bases, and 21 bases separated the two germline ends. This CDR3 region has 15 residues. The CDR3 reads CASSFPPGTHLNQYF. In DNA, the CDR3 is TGTGCCAGCAGTTTTCCCCCCGGGACCCATTTGAACCAGTACTTC.

The V gene is TRBV5-1, the J gene TRBJ2-5; perhaps D is TRBD1 or TRBD2 (5 bases each). The CDR3 is 15 amino acids. V lost 2 bases and J 0 bases, leaving 11 bases between the germline ends. Germline values: CDR1 SGHRS, CDR2 YFSETQ. The CDR3 reads CASSLIPGHQETQYF. The CDR3 DNA sequence: TGCGCCAGCAGCTTAATACCGGGGCACCAAGAGACCCAGTACTTC.

This chain uses TRBV10-3 with TRBJ2-5, with 8 bases that match TRBD1. The germline gives CDR1 ENHRY, CDR2 SYGVKD. The CDR3 length is 15 residues. With V trimmed by 3 bases and J by 2 bases, 5 bases remained unmatched. The CDR3 loop reads CAISDPTGGQETQYF. The CDR3 DNA is TGTGCCATCAGTGATCCCACAGGGGGGCAAGAGACCCAGTACTTC.

The rearrangement links TRBV5-6 to TRBJ2-1; TRBD2 agrees at 7 bases. Germline V gene lookup returns CDR1 SGHDT and CDR2 YYEEEE. V was pared by 5 bases and J by 5 bases, with 10 bases of the junction left unmatched. The CDR3 loop spans 15 amino acids. CDR3 sequence: CASRKGLIVNNEQFF. CDR3 DNA: TGTGCCAGCAGGAAGGGACTAATCGTAAACAATGAGCAGTTCTTC.

This chain uses TRBV2 with TRBJ2-2; D might be TRBD2 (5 bases). V lost 4 bases and J 5 bases, leaving 8 bases between the germline ends. Looked up from germline, CDR1 is SNHLY and CDR2 is FYNNEI. CDR3 length: 13 amino acids. CDR3 amino acids: CASSGERTGELFF. CDR3 DNA sequence: TGTGCCAGCAGTGGGGAGCGTACCGGGGAGCTGTTTTTT. Full variable domain (outside the CDR3, taken from reference TRBV2 and TRBJ2-2): EPEVTQTPSHQVTQMGQEVILRCVPISNHLYFYWYRQILGQKVEFLVSFYNNEISEKSEIFDDQFSVERPDGSNFTLKIRSTKLEDSAMYFCASSGERTGELFFGEGSRLTVL.

Remarks on this clone: Mismatch with germline at one junction end may stem from a read error. The chain recombines TRBV5-1 with TRBJ1-2; no firm D call. The CDR3 is 12 amino acids. Germline V gives CDR1 SGHRS, CDR2 YFSETQ. The CDR3: CASSLVNHGYTF. The CDR3 DNA follows: TGCGCCAGCAGCTTGGTTAACCATGGCTACACCTTC.

This chain joins TRBV28 and TRBJ1-5, with a possible D match to TRBD1 (5 bases). The CDR3 is 14 residues long. Trimming took off 10 bases at V and 2 bases at J, with 15 bases between the two ends. Germline values: CDR1 MDHEN, CDR2 SYDVKM. This CDR3 reads CATQPGGGNQPQHF. CDR3 nucleotide sequence: TGTGCCACTCAGCCGGGGGGGGGCAATCAGCCCCAGCATTTT.

The chain is built from TRBV10-3 and TRBJ1-5; D unresolved. The V end lost 3 bases, the J end lost 0 bases, and 9 bases lay between the germline ends. CDR3 length equals 15 residues. From germline, CDR1 is ENHRY and CDR2 SYGVKD. The CDR3 nucleotides read TGTGCCATCAGTGAATATCAAGATAGCAATCAGCCCCAGCATTTT. This sequence encodes CAISEYQDSNQPQHF.

V gene TRBV14 combines with J gene TRBJ2-7; D might be TRBD1 (6 bases). CDR1 and CDR2 from the germline V gene are SGHDN and FVKESK. The CDR3 is 15 amino acids. V was shortened by 3 bases and J by 3 bases, with 15 bases between the two germline ends. CDR3 DNA: TGTGCCAGCAGCCACGGACAGACTACCCTCTACGAGCAGTACTTC. Translating it yields CASSHGQTTLYEQYF. Full variable domain (outside the CDR3, taken from reference TRBV14 and TRBJ2-7): EAGVTQFPSHSVIEKGQTVTLRCDPISGHDNLYWYRRVMGKEIKFLLHFVKESKQDESGMPNNRFLAERTGGTYSTLKVQPAELEDSGVYFCASSHGQTTLYEQYFGPGTRLTVT.

This chain joins TRBV7-9 and TRBJ1-5; D might be TRBD1 (6 bases). The CDR3 loop spans 16 amino acids. Germline CDR1 SEHNR, CDR2 FQNEAQ (reference sequence). Trimming left V 4 bases short and J 2 bases short, with 15 bases between. The CDR3 coding sequence is TGTGCCAGCAGCTCCCGGGGGGCGGGTGGCAATCAGCCCCAGCATTTT. This gives the protein CASSSRGAGGNQPQHF.

The chain combines TRBV4-3 with TRBJ2-5; 12 bases line up with TRBD2. The germline V gene encodes CDR1 LGHNA and CDR2 YSLEER. V trimming: 4 bases; J trimming: 0 bases; junction bases outside the gene matches: 3. The CDR3 is 16 residues long. The CDR3 bases are TGCGCCAGCAGCCTACTAGCGGGAGGATACCAAGAGACCCAGTACTTC. Translating gives CASSLLAGGYQETQYF.